The present T cell receptor (beta chain) was sequenced within a study of blood T cell repertoires in COVID-19. The wider study: Acute and convalescent COVID-19 specimens originated in the United States, Italy and Spain. T cells, B-cell-depleted T cells, or PBMCs supplied cDNA or gDNA.

Clones were read by immunoSEQ multiplex PCR, and TCRdb kept only the in-frame ones, dropping some. The sample carries around 260,000 clones, roughly 86% recorded once. The specimen was peripheral blood. The origin of this receptor is a man aged 35 to 55 who had recovered from COVID-19.

The CDR3 here is CASSADRVQTEAFF. The CDR3 coding sequence is TGTGCCAGCAGTGCAGACAGGGTACAGACTGAAGCTTTCTTT. The chain recombines TRBV6-2 or TRBV6-3 with TRBJ1-1, with TRBD1 matching 7 bases. This CDR3 region has 14 residues. Germline assignment: CDR1 MNHEY and CDR2 SVGEGT. The ends lost 5 bases at V and 5 bases at J; junction bases unmatched: 8.